This T cell receptor beta chain came from a study of Ad26.COV2.S vaccination and SARS-CoV-2 variants (dated by TCRdb to about 2021). The study in broad terms: TCRbeta repertoire sequencing served as the tool for gauging how specific and how broad the SARS-CoV-2-reactive T cell receptors were following Ad26.COV2.S vaccination. A total of approximately 30 samples were included in the TCR-sequenced set, comprising roughly 19 Ad26.COV2.S vaccine recipients, 5 placebo recipients and 8 SARS-CoV-2 convalescent individuals.

Taken from the germline V gene, the CDR1 and CDR2 loops are MNHGY and SAAAGT. From the cysteine through the phenylalanine, the CDR3 covers 16 amino acids. The sequence is cut down to CDR3 DNA, 48 bases in frame from base 1. V is shortened by 7 bases, J by 4 bases, and the region joining them spans 22 bases. TCRbeta CDR3 regions were sequenced with the immunoSEQ Assay. After extraction, genomic DNA underwent amplification by bias-controlled multiplex PCR, followed by high-throughput sequencing. The authors' pipeline ran thus. Collapsing and filtering of sequences were performed to quantify the absolute abundance of each unique TCRbeta CDR3 region. T cell fraction was estimated by normalizing TCRbeta template counts to usable DNA, which was measured by amplifying reference genes present in all nucleated cells. Repertoire TCRs were annotated as SARS-CoV-2-specific by exact matching of V gene, CDR3 amino acid sequence and J gene to a known reactive TCR set. The reference SARS-CoV-2 TCR set was obtained from MIRA and was filtered for enrichment in COVID-19-positive ImmuneCODE repertoires, whereby public or cross-reactive TCRs were removed. Using the MIRA antigens, annotated TCRs were further analysed by specific ORF or by position within an ORF. Breadth was defined as the number of annotated unique rearrangements divided by the total number of unique productive rearrangements, and depth was defined as the summed frequency of the annotated unique rearrangements. Two-sided Wilcoxon rank-sum tests were used to compare TCR breadth between groups. TCRdb provides this immuneACCESS table in a form limited to in-frame rearrangements. Some clones are lacking; in checked studies, under half of them reflect an unresolved V gene, and why the rest are absent is not known. Clone size and the V and J calls come from that table; the DNA yielded D and trimming. The sample yields more than 40,000 clones; 65% to 90% were counted once. The top ten constitute around 47% of the sample.

The research as a whole found: The authors noted that total T cell responses may have been underestimated by the TCR breadth and depth analyses. Comparable non-spike TCR breadth was observed between vaccine and placebo recipients, consistent with only spike being contained in the vaccine. Spike-specific TCR breadth was higher in Ad26.COV2.S recipients than in placebo recipients (P = 0.0014). After vaccination, substantial breadth of spike-specific CD8+ and CD4+ T cell responses was reported.

As regards this clone: Its antigen is currently not known. Base qualities are not provided; no much larger clone lies one nucleotide away.

The sample's time point, from its label and the paper: individuals recovered from natural SARS-CoV-2 infection. Here the sequenced sample was peripheral blood, taken after recovery from COVID-19. The chain was built from TRBV6-8 and TRBJ1-1; the D gene cannot be resolved reliably. The receptor was isolated from a human donor who had recovered from COVID-19. The CDR3 region: CASTQSRAGRITEAFF. Here is the DNA: TGTGCCAGCACCCAGTCGCGTGCCGGACGGATCACTGAAGCTTTCTTT.